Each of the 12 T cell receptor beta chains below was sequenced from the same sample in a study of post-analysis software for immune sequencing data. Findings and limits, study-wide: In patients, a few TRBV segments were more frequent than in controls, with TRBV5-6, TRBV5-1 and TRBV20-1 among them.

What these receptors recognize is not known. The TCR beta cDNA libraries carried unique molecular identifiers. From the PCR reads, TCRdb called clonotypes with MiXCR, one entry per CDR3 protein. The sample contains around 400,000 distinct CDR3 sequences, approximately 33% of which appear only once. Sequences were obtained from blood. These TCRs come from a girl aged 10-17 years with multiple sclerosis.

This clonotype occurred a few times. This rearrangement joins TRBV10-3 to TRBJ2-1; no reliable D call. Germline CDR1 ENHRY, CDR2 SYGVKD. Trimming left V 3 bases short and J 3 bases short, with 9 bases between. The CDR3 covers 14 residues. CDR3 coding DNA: TGTGCCATCAGTGAAGGGCTGAACTACAATGAGCAGTTCTTC. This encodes CAISEGLNYNEQFF.

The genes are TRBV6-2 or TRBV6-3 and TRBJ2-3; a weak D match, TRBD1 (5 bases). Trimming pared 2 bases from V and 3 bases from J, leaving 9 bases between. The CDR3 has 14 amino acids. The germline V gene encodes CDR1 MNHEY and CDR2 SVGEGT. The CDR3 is CASSYQGATDTQYF. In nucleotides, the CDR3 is TGTGCCAGCAGTTACCAGGGCGCAACAGATACGCAGTATTTT.

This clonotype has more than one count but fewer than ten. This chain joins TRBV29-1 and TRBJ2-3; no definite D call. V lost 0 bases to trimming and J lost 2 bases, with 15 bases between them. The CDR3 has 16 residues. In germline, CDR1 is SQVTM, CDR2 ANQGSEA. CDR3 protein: CSVEDPYGRFTDTQYF. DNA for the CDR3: TGCAGCGTTGAAGATCCTTATGGCAGATTCACAGATACGCAGTATTTT.

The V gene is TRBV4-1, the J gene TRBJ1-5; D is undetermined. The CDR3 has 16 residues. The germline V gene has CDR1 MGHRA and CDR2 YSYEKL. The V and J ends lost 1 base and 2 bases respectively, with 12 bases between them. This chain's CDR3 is CASSQVGPGRNQPQHF. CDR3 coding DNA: TGCGCCAGCAGCCAAGTAGGGCCAGGACGCAATCAGCCCCAGCATTTT.

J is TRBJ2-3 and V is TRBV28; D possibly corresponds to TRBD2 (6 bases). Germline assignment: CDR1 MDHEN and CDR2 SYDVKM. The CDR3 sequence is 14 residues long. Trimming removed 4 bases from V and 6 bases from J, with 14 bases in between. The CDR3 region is CASSYPAGRDTQYF. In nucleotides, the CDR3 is TGTGCCAGCAGTTACCCCGCGGGGAGGGATACGCAGTATTTT.

CDR3 DNA: TGTGCCATCAACCCCGGACAGGCTTATGGCTACACCTTC. Translated, it gives CAINPGQAYGYTF. The chain joins TRBV10-3 to TRBJ1-2; TRBD1 agrees at 7 bases. CDR3 length: 13 amino acids. Germline trimming cut 7 bases from V and 5 bases from J; bases unmatched to any gene: 7. Germline V gene data show CDR1 as ENHRY and CDR2 as SYGVKD.

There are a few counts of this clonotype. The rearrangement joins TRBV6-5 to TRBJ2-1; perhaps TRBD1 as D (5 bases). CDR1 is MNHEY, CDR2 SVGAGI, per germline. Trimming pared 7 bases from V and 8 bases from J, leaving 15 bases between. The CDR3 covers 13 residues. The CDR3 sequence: CASTRSGSDEQFF. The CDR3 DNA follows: TGTGCCAGCACTAGGTCAGGGTCGGATGAGCAGTTCTTC.

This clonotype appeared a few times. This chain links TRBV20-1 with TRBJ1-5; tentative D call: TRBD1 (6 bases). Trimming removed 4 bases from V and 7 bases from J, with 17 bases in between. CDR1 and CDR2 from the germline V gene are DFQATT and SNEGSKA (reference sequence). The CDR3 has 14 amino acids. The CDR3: CSAIPRGAGQPQHF. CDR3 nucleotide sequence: TGCAGTGCTATCCCTCGGGGGGCAGGGCAGCCCCAGCATTTT.

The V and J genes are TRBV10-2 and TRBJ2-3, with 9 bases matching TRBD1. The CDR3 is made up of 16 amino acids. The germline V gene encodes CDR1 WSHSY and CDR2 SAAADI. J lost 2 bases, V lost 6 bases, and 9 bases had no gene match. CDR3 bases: TGCGCCAGCAGCCAGTATGACAGGGGGTTCACAGATACGCAGTATTTT. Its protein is CASSQYDRGFTDTQYF.

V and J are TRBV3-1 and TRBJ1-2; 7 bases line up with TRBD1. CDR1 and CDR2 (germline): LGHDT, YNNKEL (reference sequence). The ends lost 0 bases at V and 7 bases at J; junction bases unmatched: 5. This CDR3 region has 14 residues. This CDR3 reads CASSQDQGVSGYTF. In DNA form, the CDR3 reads TGTGCCAGCAGCCAAGATCAGGGGGTCAGTGGCTACACCTTC.

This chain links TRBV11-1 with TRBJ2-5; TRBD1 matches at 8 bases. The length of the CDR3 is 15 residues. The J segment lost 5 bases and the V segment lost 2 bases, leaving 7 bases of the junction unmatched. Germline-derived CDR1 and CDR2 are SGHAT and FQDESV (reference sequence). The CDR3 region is CASSLQHRGAETQYF. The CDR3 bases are TGTGCCAGCAGCTTACAACACAGGGGGGCGGAGACCCAGTACTTC.

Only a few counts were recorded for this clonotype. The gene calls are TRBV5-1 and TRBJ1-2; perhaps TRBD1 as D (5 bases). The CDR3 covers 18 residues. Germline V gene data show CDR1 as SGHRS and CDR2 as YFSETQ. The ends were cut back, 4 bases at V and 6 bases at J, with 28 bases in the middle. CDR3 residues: CASSLKFLRDLNRDGYTF. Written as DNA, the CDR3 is TGCGCCAGCAGCCTTAAATTCCTCCGGGACCTCAATCGGGATGGCTACACCTTC. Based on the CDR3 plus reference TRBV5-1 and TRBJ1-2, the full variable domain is KAGVTQTPRYLIKTRGQQVTLSCSPISGHRSVSWYQQTPGQGLQFLFEYFSETQRNKGNFPGRFSGRQFSNSRSEMNVSTLELGDSALYLCASSLKFLRDLNRDGYTFGSGTRLTVV.